A single sample is the source of the 8 T cell receptor beta chains below, sequenced in a study of blood T cell repertoires in COVID-19. The data were produced by immunoSEQ multiplex PCR, yet TCRdb's version contains in-frame clones alone and is incomplete. The sample yields about 42,000 clones, roughly nine tenths seen once. The sample comprised peripheral blood. These receptors all come from a man aged 65-85 years with active COVID-19.

This clone occurred once. The chain links TRBV5-1 to TRBJ2-5, with D uncertain. Trimming removed 4 bases from V and 3 bases from J, with 7 bases in between. The CDR3 loop spans 12 amino acids. The germline V gene has CDR1 SGHRS and CDR2 YFSETQ. This CDR3 is CASSQSEETQYF. The CDR3 nucleotides read TGCGCCAGCAGCCAGAGCGAAGAGACCCAGTACTTC.

Only one count was recorded for this clone. The V call is TRBV9, the J call TRBJ2-3, with 8 bases lining up with TRBD2. The CDR3 is 15 residues long. The V gene's germline CDR1 is SGDLS and CDR2 YYNGEE. The V segment lost 0 bases and the J segment 8 bases; nucleotides outside the gene matches: 8. In DNA form, the CDR3 reads TGTGCCAGCAGCGTAGTGCCGGGACTAGGGAGTACGCAGTATTTT. It yields the protein CASSVVPGLGSTQYF.

The V gene is TRBV11-1, the J gene TRBJ2-1; D may be TRBD2 (5 bases). Deletions cut 5 bases from V and 7 bases from J, with 15 bases between. The CDR3 is 14 residues long. CDR1 is SGHAT and CDR2 is FQDESV in the germline V gene (reference sequence). For the CDR3, the DNA is TGTGCCAGCAGCGGAACTAGGAGTTCGAATGAGCAGTTCTTC. It yields the protein CASSGTRSSNEQFF.

V usage is TRBV2 and J usage is TRBJ1-2; 8 positions agree with TRBD1. CDR1 is SNHLY and CDR2 is FYNNEI in the germline V gene. Trimming cost V 4 bases and J 4 bases; bases outside gene matches: 8. CDR3 length: 15 residues. The chain's CDR3 is CASSGLRGRGYGYTF. The CDR3 DNA sequence: TGTGCCAGCAGTGGCCTCAGGGGGCGCGGCTATGGCTACACCTTC.

In DNA, the CDR3 is TGTGCCAGCAGCTTAGGGAGATCTAGCACAGATACGCAGTATTTT. This gives the protein CASSLGRSSTDTQYF. The genes are TRBV7-3 and TRBJ2-3; D is perhaps TRBD2 (5 bases). This CDR3 region has 15 residues. Germline V gene data show CDR1 as SGHTA and CDR2 as FQGTGA. Trimming removed 2 bases at V and 0 bases at J, with 9 bases between.

Only a few counts were recorded for this clone. J is TRBJ2-7 and V is TRBV5-1; 8 bases line up with TRBD2. This CDR3 is 14 amino acids long. Germline V lookup: CDR1 SGHRS, CDR2 YFSETQ. V gave up 5 bases and J gave up 0 bases; unmatched junction bases: 4. The CDR3 is CASRALAVSYEQYF. The CDR3 region has the DNA TGCGCCAGCAGGGCACTAGCGGTCTCCTACGAGCAGTACTTC.

The chain recombines TRBV1 with TRBJ1-5; TRBD1 was called by the table and not checked on the DNA. TRBV1 is flagged as a pseudogene. The CDR3 length is 15 residues. CDR3 bases: TGCACCAGCAGCCCGACAGGGGGCCTCAATCAGCCCCAGCATTTT. Amino acid sequence: CTSSPTGGLNQPQHF.

The chain couples TRBV7-9 to TRBJ1-6; maybe TRBD1 (5 bases). V was cut by 5 bases and J by 1 base, with 12 bases left in between. Germline CDR1 is SEHNR and CDR2 is FQNEAQ (reference sequence). The CDR3 totals 16 residues. CDR3 amino acids: CASSPGGASYNSPLHF. Here the CDR3 DNA reads TGTGCCAGCAGCCCGGGAGGGGCGTCCTATAATTCACCCCTCCACTTT.